This is a list of T cell receptor beta chains from one sample in a study of T cell responses to AZD1222 COVID-19 vaccine. Assay: immunoSEQ multiplex PCR; the TCRdb copy retains only in-frame clones and omits some. The table has roughly 130,000 clones, 91% seen once. The source was peripheral blood, collected on day 0 of AZD1222 vaccination. The receptors were gathered from an adult in good health. Each CDR3 is given with its conserved first and last residue. The D gene is left open where the match is weak. Where a row states a size, it is once, few, many or the class of an expanded clone; other rows omit it.

TRBV19	NA	14	NA	TRBJ2-3	CASSIWAQGDTQYF	TGTGCCAGTAGTATCTGGGCCCAAGGGGATACGCAGTATTTT
TRBV2	NA	16	NA	TRBJ1-6	CASSDAPQGYNSPLHF	TGTGCCAGCAGTGACGCCCCACAGGGTTATAATTCACCCCTCCACTTT
TRBV6-4	NA	14	NA	TRBJ2-3	CASSDSMKQHRRYF	TGTGCCAGCAGTGACTCCATGAAACAGCATAGGAGGTATTTT
TRBV6-6	NA	16	TRBD2	TRBJ2-1	CASSPPLASGNNEQFF	TGTGCCAGCAGTCCGCCGCTGGCTAGCGGGAACAATGAGCAGTTCTTC
TRBV10-3	NA	13	NA	TRBJ1-2	CAIRQGGDTGYTF	TGTGCCATCAGGCAGGGCGGGGACACGGGCTACACCTTC
TRBV6-5	few	13	NA	TRBJ2-7	CASSYAGDYEQYF	TGTGCCAGCAGTTACGCTGGCGACTACGAGCAGTACTTC
TRBV2	few	14	NA	TRBJ1-4	CASRGQAASEKLFF	TGTGCCAGCAGGGGGCAGGCAGCGTCCGAAAAACTGTTTTTT
TRBV5-6	once	16	TRBD1	TRBJ1-5	CASSLGQGDTNQPQHF	TGTGCCAGCAGCTTGGGGCAGGGGGATACCAATCAGCCCCAGCATTTT
TRBV10-3	NA	16	TRBD2	TRBJ2-5	CATYSGTSEYPGTQYF	TGTGCCACTTATAGCGGGACTAGCGAGTATCCTGGGACCCAGTACTTC
TRBV5-4	NA	15	TRBD1	TRBJ1-2	CASSLEDRANYGYTF	TGTGCCAGCAGCTTGGAGGACAGGGCTAACTATGGCTACACCTTC
TRBV20-1	NA	13	NA	TRBJ2-5	CSARGGPKETQYF	TGCAGTGCTCGTGGGGGGCCCAAAGAGACCCAGTACTTC
TRBV10-3	NA	14	NA	TRBJ2-1	CAGNQGRNDNEQFF	TGTGCCGGAAATCAGGGACGGAACGACAATGAGCAGTTCTTC
TRBV19	NA	16	TRBD1	TRBJ2-7	CASSVLSGQGAYEQYF	TGTGCCAGTAGTGTACTTTCGGGACAGGGGGCTTACGAGCAGTACTTC
TRBV5-6	NA	15	TRBD2	TRBJ2-7	CASLASGRVAYEQYF	TGTGCCAGCTTGGCCAGCGGGAGAGTCGCCTACGAGCAGTACTTC
TRBV5-6	NA	15	TRBD1	TRBJ1-6	CASSLRTGNRSPLHF	TGTGCCAGCAGCTTGAGGACAGGGAATCGGTCACCCCTCCACTTT
TRBV6-1	NA	13	NA	TRBJ2-1	CASSEGAYTEQFF	TGTGCCAGCAGTGAGGGCGCTTACACTGAGCAGTTCTTC
TRBV25-1	NA	16	TRBD1	TRBJ2-6	CASSEYDRGGANVLTF	TGTGCCAGCAGTGAATACGACAGGGGTGGGGCCAACGTCCTGACTTTC
TRBV15	NA	18	NA	TRBJ1-6	CATSREGGRGAPNSPLHF	TGTGCCACCAGCAGAGAGGGGGGCCGGGGGGCACCCAATTCACCCCTCCACTTT
TRBV18	NA	19	TRBD1	TRBJ2-3	CASSRSLAGQGVRTDTQYF	TGTGCCAGCTCACGTTCGCTTGCAGGACAGGGGGTCCGCACAGATACGCAGTATTTT
TRBV6-2/TRBV6-3	NA	16	TRBD1	TRBJ2-1	CASSYGGTGSINEQFF	TGTGCCAGCAGTTACGGGGGGACAGGGTCGATAAATGAGCAGTTCTTC
TRBV19	NA	17	TRBD2	TRBJ2-7	CASSSRGTSGSLDEQYF	TGTGCCAGTAGTTCGCGGGGGACTAGCGGGAGTCTCGACGAGCAGTACTTC
TRBV7-2	once	15	NA	TRBJ2-3	CASSLAGLGIDTQYF	TGTGCCAGCAGCTTAGCTGGGCTAGGAATAGATACGCAGTATTTT
TRBV6-5	NA	14	NA	TRBJ2-7	CASSSYAAGYEQYF	TGTGCCAGCAGTTCCTACGCAGCGGGCTACGAGCAGTACTTC
TRBV7-9	NA	14	NA	TRBJ2-7	CASSKTQSSYEQYF	TGTGCCAGCAGCAAGACACAGTCCTCCTACGAGCAGTACTTC
TRBV10-2	NA	14	NA	TRBJ1-3	CASSEKEAGNTIYF	TGCGCCAGCAGTGAGAAGGAGGCTGGAAACACCATATATTTT
TRBV5-4	NA	14	TRBD1	TRBJ2-7	CASSPGQDSYEQYF	TGTGCCAGCAGCCCCGGACAGGACTCCTACGAGCAGTACTTC
TRBV7-9	few	15	NA	TRBJ1-1	CASSPYTRMNTEAFF	TGTGCCAGCAGCCCTTACACGCGTATGAACACTGAAGCTTTCTTT
TRBV5-6	NA	14	NA	TRBJ2-3	CASSRRGGTDTQYF	TGTGCCAGCAGCCGCAGGGGTGGCACAGATACGCAGTATTTT
TRBV7-2	NA	13	NA	TRBJ2-7	CASSFYTSYEQYF	TGTGCCAGCAGCTTTTACACATCCTACGAGCAGTACTTC
TRBV19	NA	16	TRBD1	TRBJ2-4	CASSIGPGGEVGIQYF	TGTGCCAGTAGTATAGGTCCAGGGGGCGAGGTTGGCATTCAGTACTTC
TRBV9	NA	16	TRBD1	TRBJ2-5	CASSVNDRGRRETQYF	TGTGCCAGCAGCGTAAATGACAGGGGGCGAAGAGAGACCCAGTACTTC
TRBV2	NA	15	TRBD2	TRBJ2-1	CASRKLASNWNEQFF	TGTGCCAGCAGAAAACTAGCGTCAAATTGGAATGAGCAGTTCTTC
TRBV5-1	once	15	TRBD2	TRBJ2-1	CASSLTSGRADEQFF	TGCGCCAGCAGTTTAACGAGCGGGAGGGCGGATGAGCAGTTCTTC
TRBV18	NA	15	TRBD1	TRBJ1-5	CASSLTGTGYQPQHF	TGTGCCAGCTCACTGACCGGGACAGGGTACCAGCCCCAGCATTTT
TRBV19	NA	12	NA	TRBJ1-2	CASSRTQNGYTF	TGTGCCAGTAGTAGGACACAAAATGGCTACACCTTC